This T cell receptor beta chain was sequenced during a study of T-cell memory formation after mild COVID-19. The CDR3 extends over 12 amino acids. Trimming removed 3 bases at V and 7 bases at J, with 12 bases between. CDR1 is DFQATT, CDR2 SNEGSKA, per germline (reference sequence). 5'RACE primed from the constant segment yielded TCR alpha and TCR beta cDNA libraries bearing sample barcodes and UMIs. TCRdb ran MiXCR on the 5' RACE reads and lists one entry per CDR3 protein. The table shows 280,000 or so distinct CDR3 sequences, with 8.2% occurring only once. This receptor was taken from a man between 18 and 29 years old who had mild COVID-19 (a few samples of this study predate the infection). Cell type and time point are not known. The chain uses TRBV20-1 and TRBJ1-1; no definite D call. Sequencing was done on a sample of PBMCs or a T cell subset sorted from them (not recorded which). CDR3 loop: CSASRRGVEAFF. CDR3 bases: TGCAGTGCTAGCAGGCGTGGGGTTGAAGCTTTCTTT.